These 15 T cell receptor beta chains came from one sample sequenced in a study of shared clonotypes between healthy human individuals. Clones were read by immunoSEQ multiplex PCR, and TCRdb kept only the in-frame ones, dropping some. Found here are around 2.5 million clones, 90% to 95% of them singletons; the top ten hold about 0.38%. The material sequenced was naive CD4+ T cells from PBMCs. Specified subset: CD45RA+ positively selected. The receptors were gathered from a man aged 18-30 years in good health. Some clones in this sample may be carry-over from other donors' samples.

The V and J genes are TRBV5-1 and TRBJ1-2, with TRBD1 matching 7 bases. V gave up 4 bases and J gave up 3 bases; unmatched junction bases: 9. There are 15 residues in the CDR3. Germline V gene data show CDR1 as SGHRS and CDR2 as YFSETQ. DNA for the CDR3: TGCGCCAGCAGCCGCATCACAGGGGCGGACTATGGCTACACCTTC. Translation gives CASSRITGADYGYTF.

The V and J genes are TRBV9 and TRBJ2-2; 10 bases align to TRBD1. The germline gives CDR1 SGDLS, CDR2 YYNGEE. The CDR3 loop spans 15 amino acids. Trimming cost V 10 bases and J 5 bases; bases outside gene matches: 11. The CDR3 DNA reads TGTGCCTCACAAGCCCCGGACAGGGGGACCGGGGAGCTGTTTTTT. Protein: CASQAPDRGTGELFF.

This clone has only one observation. This chain joins TRBV7-9 and TRBJ2-1; 7 bases agree with TRBD2. The germline V gene encodes CDR1 SEHNR and CDR2 FQNEAQ (reference sequence). The CDR3 extends over 17 amino acids. Unmatched junction bases numbered 8, after V lost 3 bases and J lost 0 bases. The chain's CDR3 is CASSFWEGRSSYNEQFF. CDR3 DNA: TGTGCCAGCAGCTTCTGGGAGGGCCGAAGCTCCTACAATGAGCAGTTCTTC. Full variable domain (rest looked up from reference TRBV7-9 and TRBJ2-1): DTGVSQNPRHKITKRGQNVTFRCDPISEHNRLYWYRQTLGQGPEFLTYFQNEAQLEKSRLLSDRFSAERPKGSFSTLEIQRTEQGDSAMYLCASSFWEGRSSYNEQFFGPGTRLTVL.

The chain employs TRBV5-4 and TRBJ2-1; D call uncertain. Germline V gene data show CDR1 as SGHNT and CDR2 as YYREEE (reference sequence). The V and J ends lost 3 bases and 9 bases respectively, with 10 bases between them. This CDR3 has 12 residues. This CDR3 reads CASSSYETEQFF. The CDR3 coding sequence is TGTGCCAGCAGCTCTTACGAGACTGAGCAGTTCTTC. Full variable domain (outside the CDR3, taken from reference TRBV5-4 and TRBJ2-1): ETGVTQSPTHLIKTRGQQVTLRCSSQSGHNTVSWYQQALGQGPQFIFQYYREEENGRGNFPPRFSGLQFPNYSSELNVNALELDDSALYLCASSSYETEQFFGPGTRLTVL.

Comments on this clone: The same CDR3 can be traced to other DNA sequences in this sample. This CDR3 is CASSPGLAGPDTQYF. DNA of the CDR3: TGCGCCAGCAGCCCGGGACTAGCGGGACCTGATACGCAGTATTTT. The genes are TRBV5-1 and TRBJ2-3; 13 bases line up with TRBD2. The V segment lost 4 bases and the J segment 6 bases; nucleotides outside the gene matches: 5. CDR3 size: 15 residues. CDR1 and CDR2 (germline): SGHRS, YFSETQ.

The chain combines TRBV7-9 with TRBJ2-5; D gene ambiguous. The germline CDR1 and CDR2 sequences are SEHNR and FQNEAQ (reference sequence). V shed 2 bases and J shed 4 bases, with 8 bases lying between them. CDR3 length: 13 amino acids. As DNA, the CDR3 is TGTGCCAGCAGCTTATCCGGGCCAGAGACCCAGTACTTC. This translates into CASSLSGPETQYF.

The chain is built from TRBV9 and TRBJ2-1, with 8 bases that match TRBD1. V trimming: 3 bases; J trimming: 2 bases; junction bases outside the gene matches: 7. Germline values: CDR1 SGDLS, CDR2 YYNGEE. The length of the CDR3 is 16 residues. CDR3 bases: TGTGCCAGCAGCGACCAGGGGGCTTTAACCTACAATGAGCAGTTCTTC. Translating gives CASSDQGALTYNEQFF.

This clone was detected only once. V gene TRBV9 combines with J gene TRBJ2-1; TRBD2 aligns across 7 bases. The CDR3 extends over 18 amino acids. The J segment lost 3 bases and the V segment lost 3 bases, leaving 15 bases of the junction unmatched. In germline, CDR1 is SGDLS, CDR2 YYNGEE. DNA of the CDR3: TGTGCCAGCAGCGATCAAAAGACGGGGGGAGGTTTCTACAATGAGCAGTTCTTC. Protein: CASSDQKTGGGFYNEQFF.

The table lists this clone with a count of one. V gene TRBV5-1 combines with J gene TRBJ2-5; 11 bases fit TRBD1. The CDR3 is made up of 19 amino acids. CDR1 and CDR2 from the germline V gene are SGHRS and YFSETQ. Germline trimming cut 3 bases from V and 0 bases from J; bases unmatched to any gene: 13. CDR3 sequence: CASSWTGGGRALNQETQYF. The DNA of the CDR3 is TGCGCCAGCAGCTGGACAGGGGGCGGCAGGGCACTAAACCAAGAGACCCAGTACTTC.

The chain uses TRBV2 and TRBJ1-2; no definite D call. The CDR3 length is 14 residues. With 6 bases removed from V and 0 bases from J, the gap between germline ends came to 11 bases. Germline V gives CDR1 SNHLY, CDR2 FYNNEI. The CDR3 spells CASSFSRANYGYTF. CDR3 DNA: TGTGCCAGCAGCTTTTCAAGAGCTAACTATGGCTACACCTTC.

The V gene is TRBV4-3, the J gene TRBJ1-5; 8 nucleotides agree with TRBD1. CDR3 size: 15 residues. V was clipped by 0 bases and J by 3 bases; unmatched bases: 1. Germline V lookup: CDR1 LGHNA, CDR2 YSLEER. The chain's CDR3 is CASSQDQGANQPQHF. The DNA for the CDR3 is TGCGCCAGCAGCCAAGATCAGGGGGCCAATCAGCCCCAGCATTTT.

This rearrangement joins TRBV23-1 to TRBJ2-1; D could derive from TRBD1 or TRBD2 (5 bases each). TRBV23-1 falls under the ORF class, with uncertain function. The CDR3 length is 14 residues. V gave up 3 bases and J gave up 9 bases, with 15 bases separating them. For the CDR3, the DNA is TGCGCCAGCAGTCATCTCAGAGGGGAGCGTGAGCAGTTCTTC. Protein: CASSHLRGEREQFF.

The chain couples TRBV28 to TRBJ2-3; D possibly corresponds to TRBD2 (6 bases). The CDR3 consists of 15 residues. Germline V lookup: CDR1 MDHEN, CDR2 SYDVKM. Trimming cost V 6 bases and J 3 bases, with 16 bases left between them. The CDR3 protein is CASSVRPSETDTQYF. The CDR3 DNA reads TGTGCCAGCAGCGTTCGGCCTAGCGAAACAGATACGCAGTATTTT.

This clone was detected once. This rearrangement joins TRBV7-8 to TRBJ1-1; D is unresolved. The germline V gene has CDR1 SGHVS and CDR2 FQNEAQ. V lost 0 bases and J 0 bases, leaving 5 bases between the germline ends. CDR3 length: 14 residues. CDR3 in DNA: TGTGCCAGCAGCTTAGCAACAGTGAACACTGAAGCTTTCTTT. Translated, it gives CASSLATVNTEAFF.

The chain employs TRBV6-5 and TRBJ1-6; 11 bases match TRBD1. V shed 5 bases, J shed 6 bases, and the junction held 3 bases outside the gene matches. The CDR3 contains 15 residues. In germline, CDR1 is MNHEY, CDR2 SVGAGI. The DNA for the CDR3 is TGTGCCAGCAGTACCGGGACAGGGGGTAATTCACCCCTCCACTTT. Translation: CASSTGTGGNSPLHF.